What follows is one T cell receptor (beta chain) and its context. Its antigen is not known. This CDR3 is 12 amino acids long. Per the germline V gene, CDR1 is MNHEY and CDR2 is SVGAGI. V lost 4 bases to trimming and J lost 11 bases, with 12 bases between them. The sample originates from a study of T cell repertoires in cytomegalovirus infection. TCRdb re-called the reads through MiXCR, storing one row per CDR3 protein. This table has about 570,000 distinct CDR3 sequences, just under 40% appearing once. The chain is built from TRBV6-5 and TRBJ1-5; D is possibly TRBD1 (6 bases). The clonotype comes from a human donor in good health (CMV status not recorded). Some clones in this sample may be carry-over from other donors' samples. Sample: cultured PBMCs, taken from culture after CMV antigen stimulation. Written as DNA, the CDR3 is TGTGCCAGCAGTTCCAGGGGCGGGGCCCAGCATTTT. Residues: CASSSRGGAQHF.